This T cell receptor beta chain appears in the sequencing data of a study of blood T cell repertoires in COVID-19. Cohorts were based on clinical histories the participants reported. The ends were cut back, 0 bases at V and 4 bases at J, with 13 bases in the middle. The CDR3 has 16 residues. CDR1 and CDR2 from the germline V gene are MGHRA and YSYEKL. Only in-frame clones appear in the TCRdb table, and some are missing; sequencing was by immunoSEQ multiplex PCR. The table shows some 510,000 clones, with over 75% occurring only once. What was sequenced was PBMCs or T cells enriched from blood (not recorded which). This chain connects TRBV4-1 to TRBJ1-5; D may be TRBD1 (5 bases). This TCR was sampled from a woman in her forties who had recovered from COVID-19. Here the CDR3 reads CASSQDSQGVNQPQHF. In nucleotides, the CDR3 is TGCGCCAGCAGCCAAGATTCCCAGGGTGTAAATCAGCCCCAGCATTTT.